This T cell receptor beta chain was sequenced during a study of blood T cells in healthy people across ages. Across the study: Template switching captured about one barcoded beta molecule per two T cells.

It was with a sample-barcoded 5' primer and a J-beta primer mix that a second PCR of about 7 to 12 cycles was run. MiXCR, run by TCRdb on the 5' RACE reads, gives a single entry per CDR3 protein. The data hold 1.4 million or so distinct CDR3 sequences, with roughly 43% observed a single time. Germline V gene sequence: CDR1 SNHLY, CDR2 FYNNEI. Losses at the gene ends were 6 bases for V and 4 bases for J; bases not matched to a gene: 11. The CDR3 covers 15 residues. Study-level findings and limits: Naive and antigen-experienced cells were not separated, limiting conclusive comparison.

Worth noting for this clonotype: The antigen remains unidentified.

The TCR comes from a woman aged 18-30 years in good health. Input material: blood. The chain recombines TRBV2 with TRBJ2-7; 8 nucleotides line up with TRBD2. The CDR3 DNA reads TGTGCCAGCAGCGTAAGGGCGGCTAGCGGGTACGAGCAGTACTTC. Protein product: CASSVRAASGYEQYF.